Each of the 26 T cell receptor beta chains below was sequenced from the same sample in a study of blood T cell repertoires in COVID-19. The protocol was immunoSEQ multiplex PCR, while the TCRdb copy is restricted to in-frame clones and leaves out a portion. The table records 250,000 or so clones, 85% to 90% of them present only once. Sequences were obtained from peripheral blood. The receptors here all came from a woman aged 55-75 years with acute or convalescent COVID-19.

The chain uses TRBV13 and TRBJ1-5; D perhaps matches TRBD1 (5 bases). The CDR3 spans 19 residues. V was cut by 0 bases and J by 2 bases, with 20 bases left in between. From germline, CDR1 is PRHDT and CDR2 FYEKMQ (reference sequence). The CDR3 nucleotides are TGTGCCAGCAGCTTAGGCTATCTATCCGGAGGGGTGGGCAATCAGCCCCAGCATTTT. It codes for CASSLGYLSGGVGNQPQHF.

This chain links TRBV2 with TRBJ1-1, with a weak D call TRBD1 (5 bases). Germline lookup yields CDR1 SNHLY and CDR2 FYNNEI. Trimming removed 3 bases from V and 3 bases from J, with 8 bases in between. CDR3 length: 13 amino acids. The CDR3 DNA sequence: TGTGCCAGCAGTGACCAGGGCTACACTGAAGCTTTCTTT. This encodes CASSDQGYTEAFF.

This chain links TRBV27 with TRBJ2-7, with no clear D. In germline, CDR1 is MNHEY, CDR2 SMNVEV (reference sequence). V was pared by 2 bases and J by 3 bases, with 17 bases between. CDR3 size: 16 residues. CDR3: CASSLRGGASIYEQYF. The CDR3 coding sequence is TGTGCCAGCAGTTTAAGAGGCGGCGCCTCTATCTACGAGCAGTACTTC.

The chain's CDR3 is CASSLDPGDTQYF. The CDR3 coding sequence is TGCGCCAGCAGTCTAGACCCGGGGGATACGCAGTATTTT. The chain joins TRBV5-1 to TRBJ2-3; maybe TRBD2 (5 bases). Trimming left V 5 bases short and J 6 bases short, with 13 bases between. In germline, CDR1 is SGHRS, CDR2 YFSETQ. This CDR3 region has 13 residues.

The chain combines TRBV2 with TRBJ1-6; maybe TRBD1 (6 bases). There are 15 residues in the CDR3. Germline V gene lookup returns CDR1 SNHLY and CDR2 FYNNEI. V lost 2 bases and J 4 bases, leaving 9 bases between the germline ends. The CDR3 region has the DNA TGTGCCAGCAGTGAAACCGGGACATATAATTCACCCCTCCACTTT. Translation gives CASSETGTYNSPLHF.

This clone is a singleton in its sample. The chain has TRBV4-1 and TRBJ2-5; D possibly corresponds to TRBD2 (5 bases). Trimming cost V 2 bases and J 2 bases, with 15 bases left between them. The CDR3 sequence is 16 residues long. Per germline, CDR1 MGHRA and CDR2 YSYEKL. The CDR3 loop is CASSQREDNVQETQYF. CDR3 nucleotide sequence: TGCGCCAGCAGCCAACGGGAAGACAATGTACAAGAGACCCAGTACTTC.

This chain links TRBV4-1 with TRBJ1-2, with D unresolved. Between the trimmed V and J ends, which lost 5 bases and 0 bases, there was a span of 10 bases. The germline gives CDR1 MGHRA, CDR2 YSYEKL. This CDR3 comprises 14 residues. The CDR3 protein is CASSAQSTNYGYTF. DNA for the CDR3: TGCGCCAGCAGCGCGCAAAGTACTAACTATGGCTACACCTTC.

The V and J genes are TRBV19 and TRBJ1-5, with 9 positions matching TRBD1. There are 15 residues in the CDR3. Per the germline V gene, CDR1 is LNHDA and CDR2 is SQIVND (reference sequence). V gave up 6 bases and J gave up 4 bases; unmatched junction bases: 7. The CDR3 coding sequence is TGTGCCAGTAGGTTACAGGGGGCTCGGAATCAGCCCCAGCATTTT. Its protein product is CASRLQGARNQPQHF.

The V gene is TRBV6-2 or TRBV6-3, the J gene TRBJ2-3; 7 bases fit TRBD2. J was trimmed by 5 bases and V by 4 bases; bases with no gene match: 15. From germline, CDR1 is MNHEY and CDR2 SVGEGT. The CDR3 runs 17 residues. In nucleotides, the CDR3 is TGTGCCAGCAGTTGGAGACGGAGCGGGAAATTTGGAGATACGCAGTATTTT. It is translated as CASSWRRSGKFGDTQYF.

The table lists this clone with a count of one. The V gene is TRBV7-2, the J gene TRBJ1-2; D ambiguous. Trimming left V 1 base short and J 4 bases short, with 10 bases between. The CDR3 runs to 14 residues. The germline V gene has CDR1 SGHTA and CDR2 FQGNSA. The CDR3, as DNA: TGTGCCAGCAGCTTAGTGGGCAGCTCCTATGGCTACACCTTC. It yields the protein CASSLVGSSYGYTF.

The rearrangement joins TRBV7-2 to TRBJ2-7; TRBD1 matches 12 bases. The ends lost 0 bases at V and 7 bases at J; junction bases unmatched: 4. Germline CDR1 and CDR2: SGHTA and FQGNSA. The CDR3 has 15 residues. As DNA, the CDR3 is TGTGCCAGCAGCTTAGCGGGACAGGGGGCCAGGGAGCAGTACTTC. This sequence encodes CASSLAGQGAREQYF.

The chain uses TRBV19 and TRBJ1-5, with 8 bases matching TRBD1. V dropped 6 bases and J dropped 2; count of bases not matched to a gene: 9. CDR1 and CDR2 (germline): LNHDA, SQIVND (reference sequence). The CDR3 spans 16 residues. This CDR3 reads CASSAAGGAGNQPQHF. CDR3 sequence (DNA): TGTGCCAGTAGCGCTGCAGGGGGCGCGGGCAATCAGCCCCAGCATTTT.

The chain couples TRBV7-2 to TRBJ1-5, with TRBD1 matching 9 bases. The J segment lost 0 bases and the V segment lost 4 bases, leaving 1 base of the junction unmatched. CDR3 length equals 15 residues. CDR1 and CDR2 (germline): SGHTA, FQGNSA. The CDR3 region has the DNA TGTGCCAGCAGCTCGGACAGGGGTAGCAATCAGCCCCAGCATTTT. It encodes CASSSDRGSNQPQHF.

This chain uses TRBV21-1 with TRBJ2-3; no DNA check was done on the table's D call, TRBD1. TRBV21-1 is a pseudogene locus. CDR3 length: 16 residues. The CDR3: CASSKEGRGYLDTQYF. For the CDR3, the DNA is TGTGCCAGCAGCAAAGAGGGCAGGGGGTATCTAGATACGCAGTATTTT.

V and J are TRBV3-1 (or the pseudogene TRBV3-2) and TRBJ2-1, with 11 bases that match TRBD2. This CDR3 has 17 amino acids. V was clipped by 0 bases and J by 12 bases; unmatched bases: 13. Germline V lookup: CDR1 LGHDT, CDR2 YNNKEL (reference sequence). This chain's CDR3 is CASSQEELAGVVMGQFF. CDR3 sequence (DNA): TGTGCCAGCAGCCAAGAAGAACTAGCGGGAGTAGTTATGGGGCAGTTCTTC.

This rearrangement joins TRBV7-3 to TRBJ2-5; 13 bases are shared with TRBD2. This CDR3 contains 17 residues. The trim removed 3 bases at V and 3 bases at J, leaving 7 bases unmatched. Germline V gives CDR1 SGHTA, CDR2 FQGTGA. In nucleotides, the CDR3 is TGTGCCAGCAGCTTGGCTCCCGGGACTAGCGGGGAAGAGACCCAGTACTTC. It is translated as CASSLAPGTSGEETQYF.

The rearrangement joins TRBV2 to TRBJ1-2, with D uncertain. The germline V gene has CDR1 SNHLY and CDR2 FYNNEI. CDR3 length equals 13 residues. Trimming left V 3 bases short and J 4 bases short, with 9 bases between. This CDR3 is CASSDEGAYGYTF. CDR3 DNA: TGTGCCAGCAGTGATGAGGGAGCCTATGGCTACACCTTC.

V gene TRBV14 combines with J gene TRBJ2-2; 10 bases are a match to TRBD2. The CDR3 spans 17 residues. The V segment lost 2 bases and the J segment 4 bases; nucleotides outside the gene matches: 7. The germline V gene has CDR1 SGHDN and CDR2 FVKESK. The CDR3 DNA is TGTGCCAGCAGCCAAAGGACTAGCGGAGCGGGCACCGGGGAGCTGTTTTTT. Its protein is CASSQRTSGAGTGELFF. The full variable domain, in which reference TRBV14 and TRBJ2-2 provide the parts outside the CDR3, is EAGVTQFPSHSVIEKGQTVTLRCDPISGHDNLYWYRRVMGKEIKFLLHFVKESKQDESGMPNNRFLAERTGGTYSTLKVQPAELEDSGVYFCASSQRTSGAGTGELFFGEGSRLTVL.

The chain is built from TRBV19 and TRBJ2-7; 8 positions match TRBD1. V lost 5 bases, J lost 1 base, and 4 bases stayed unmatched. This CDR3 is 14 amino acids long. Germline CDR1 and CDR2: LNHDA and SQIVND (reference sequence). The CDR3 coding sequence is TGTGCCAGTAGTGTAACAGGGGGTTCCTACGAGCAGTACTTC. Its translation is CASSVTGGSYEQYF. Based on the CDR3 plus reference TRBV19 and TRBJ2-7, the full variable domain is DGGITQSPKYLFRKEGQNVTLSCEQNLNHDAMYWYRQDPGQGLRLIYYSQIVNDFQKGDIAEGYSVSREKKESFPLTVTSAQKNPTAFYLCASSVTGGSYEQYFGPGTRLTVT.

The chain combines TRBV27 with TRBJ2-1; 9 bases agree with TRBD2. There are 14 residues in the CDR3. Trimming cost V 6 bases and J 4 bases; bases outside gene matches: 4. The V gene's germline CDR1 is MNHEY and CDR2 SMNVEV (reference sequence). The CDR3 reads CASRKREAYNEQFF. As DNA, the CDR3 is TGTGCCAGCAGGAAGCGGGAGGCTTACAATGAGCAGTTCTTC.

To note about this clone: This specimen includes other DNA sequences encoding the same CDR3. V gene TRBV14 combines with J gene TRBJ2-7; possibly TRBD1 for D (6 bases). The CDR3 length is 15 residues. V lost 1 base and J 2 bases, leaving 12 bases between the germline ends. The germline CDR1 and CDR2 sequences are SGHDN and FVKESK. CDR3 sequence reads: CASSQGRGGPYEQYF. In nucleotides, the CDR3 is TGTGCCAGCAGCCAAGGGCGAGGGGGTCCCTACGAGCAGTACTTC.

This clone has just one count. The chain uses TRBV7-9 and TRBJ1-1; D is perhaps TRBD1 (5 bases). Germline V CDR1 and CDR2: SEHNR, FQNEAQ (reference sequence). Trimming removed 8 bases from V and 0 bases from J, with 10 bases in between. The CDR3 totals 13 residues. The CDR3 nucleotides read TGTGCCAGCTGGGGCAGGGTGAACACTGAAGCTTTCTTT. Its translation is CASWGRVNTEAFF.

The CDR3 bases are TGTGCCAGCAGCTTTCCTCGAAGGGGTGAGCAGTTCTTC. This encodes CASSFPRRGEQFF. The J gene is TRBJ2-1, the V gene TRBV5-8, with TRBD1 as a possible D gene (5 bases). The V end lost 2 bases, the J end lost 9 bases, and 12 bases lay between the germline ends. The CDR3 runs to 13 residues. The V gene's germline CDR1 is SGHTS and CDR2 YDEGEE.

This rearrangement joins TRBV19 to TRBJ1-4, with unresolved D. Germline V lookup: CDR1 LNHDA, CDR2 SQIVND (reference sequence). Trimming took 7 bases from V and 7 from J, leaving 10 bases between them. The CDR3 contains 12 residues. DNA for the CDR3: TGTGCCAGTACCATGGGAGGTGAAAAACTGTTTTTT. Translation: CASTMGGEKLFF.

The chain employs TRBV6-2 or TRBV6-3 and TRBJ1-5; D is unclear. Germline loops: CDR1 MNHEY, CDR2 SVGEGT. V lost 3 bases and J 9 bases, leaving 9 bases between the germline ends. CDR3 size: 12 residues. CDR3 loop: CASSYEGLPQHF. The CDR3 DNA reads as TGTGCCAGCAGTTATGAGGGTTTGCCCCAGCATTTT.

The chain employs TRBV19 and TRBJ2-7; 7 bases map to TRBD1. CDR3 length: 13 residues. The V gene's germline CDR1 is LNHDA and CDR2 SQIVND (reference sequence). The V segment lost 3 bases and the J segment 1 base; nucleotides outside the gene matches: 0. The CDR3 DNA reads as TGTGCCAGTAGTATGGGACAGTCCTACGAGCAGTACTTC. Translating it yields CASSMGQSYEQYF.